This T cell receptor beta chain appears in the sequencing data of a study of OX40 agonist ivuxolimab in advanced cancers. Study-wide context: The group had a mean age of around 60 years, ranged from about 20 to 90, and was 80% to 90% male. Three patients showed partial responses: one hepatocellular carcinoma and two cutaneous melanoma cases.

V lost 0 bases, J lost 3 bases, and 15 bases lay in between. This CDR3 is 17 amino acids long. Germline CDR1 and CDR2: LGHNT and FRNRAP. This clone showed up just once. Its antigen is as yet unknown. Findings and caveats of the study: On average, a greater number of expanded clones characterised CD8+ T cells relative to CD4+.

Method: immunoSEQ multiplex PCR; TCRdb's copy keeps in-frame clones and lacks some. The sample shows 13,000 to 15,000 clones, over 60% of them seen only once. Sample: CD4+ or CD8+ T cells sorted from blood, taken in a trial of the OX40 agonist ivuxolimab. The receptor's source is an adult with an advanced solid tumor such as melanoma, head and neck, liver or kidney cancer. The rearrangement joins TRBV12-5 to TRBJ1-5; D remains unclear. The CDR3 region is CASGLVLTDQINQPQHF. The DNA for the CDR3 is TGTGCTAGTGGTTTGGTACTAACAGATCAAATCAATCAGCCCCAGCATTTT.